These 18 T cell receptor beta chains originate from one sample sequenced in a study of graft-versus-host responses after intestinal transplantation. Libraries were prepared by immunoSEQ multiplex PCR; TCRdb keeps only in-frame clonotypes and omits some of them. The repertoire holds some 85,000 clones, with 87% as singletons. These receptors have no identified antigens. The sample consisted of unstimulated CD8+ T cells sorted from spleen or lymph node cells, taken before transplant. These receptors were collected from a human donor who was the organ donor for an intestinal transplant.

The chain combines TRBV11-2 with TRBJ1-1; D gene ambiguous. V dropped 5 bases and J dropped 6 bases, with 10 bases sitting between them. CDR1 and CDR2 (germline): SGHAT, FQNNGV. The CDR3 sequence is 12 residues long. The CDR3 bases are TGTGCCAGCAGCGGGCCGGGCCCTGAAGCTTTCTTT. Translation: CASSGPGPEAFF.

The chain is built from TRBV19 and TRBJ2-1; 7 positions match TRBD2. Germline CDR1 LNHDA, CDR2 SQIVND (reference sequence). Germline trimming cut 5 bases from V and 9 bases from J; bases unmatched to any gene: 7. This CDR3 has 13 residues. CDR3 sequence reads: CASSGRLAPEQFF. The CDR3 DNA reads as TGTGCCAGTAGTGGGCGACTAGCTCCTGAGCAGTTCTTC. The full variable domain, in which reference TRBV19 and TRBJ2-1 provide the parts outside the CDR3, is DGGITQSPKYLFRKEGQNVTLSCEQNLNHDAMYWYRQDPGQGLRLIYYSQIVNDFQKGDIAEGYSVSREKKESFPLTVTSAQKNPTAFYLCASSGRLAPEQFFGPGTRLTVL.

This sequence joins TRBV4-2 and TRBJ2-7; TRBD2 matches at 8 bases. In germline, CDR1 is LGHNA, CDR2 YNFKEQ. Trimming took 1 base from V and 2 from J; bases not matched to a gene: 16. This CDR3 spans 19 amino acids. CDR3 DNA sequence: TGTGCCAGCAGCCAAGGATTCCGGGGGGGCCTTGGGGAACCCTACGAGCAGTACTTC. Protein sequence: CASSQGFRGGLGEPYEQYF.

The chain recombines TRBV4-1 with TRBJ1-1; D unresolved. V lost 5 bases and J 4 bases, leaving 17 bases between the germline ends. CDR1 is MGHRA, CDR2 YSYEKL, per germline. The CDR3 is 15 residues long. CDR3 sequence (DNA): TGCGCCAGCAGCTCCGGCGGAGAAGGCGGCACTGAAGCTTTCTTT. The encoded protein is CASSSGGEGGTEAFF.

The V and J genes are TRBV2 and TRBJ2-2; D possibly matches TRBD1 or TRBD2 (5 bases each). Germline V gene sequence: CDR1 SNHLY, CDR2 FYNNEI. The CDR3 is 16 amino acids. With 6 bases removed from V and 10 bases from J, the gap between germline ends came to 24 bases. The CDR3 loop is CASSPQEHYRGLELFF. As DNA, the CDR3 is TGTGCCAGCAGCCCACAGGAACACTACCGGGGATTGGAGCTGTTTTTT.

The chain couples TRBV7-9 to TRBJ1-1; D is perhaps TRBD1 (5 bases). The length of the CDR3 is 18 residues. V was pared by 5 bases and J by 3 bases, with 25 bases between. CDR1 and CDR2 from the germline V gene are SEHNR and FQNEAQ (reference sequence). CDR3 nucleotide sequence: TGTGCCAGCAGCCCCTATAGAACCCTCTCGGGGGGATACACTGAAGCTTTCTTT. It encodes CASSPYRTLSGGYTEAFF.

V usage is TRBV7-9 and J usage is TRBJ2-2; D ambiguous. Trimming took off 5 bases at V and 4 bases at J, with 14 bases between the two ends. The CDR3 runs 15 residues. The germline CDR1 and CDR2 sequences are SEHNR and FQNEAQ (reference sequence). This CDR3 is CASSLRYSTTGELFF. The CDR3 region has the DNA TGTGCCAGCAGCCTACGTTACAGTACCACCGGGGAGCTGTTTTTT.

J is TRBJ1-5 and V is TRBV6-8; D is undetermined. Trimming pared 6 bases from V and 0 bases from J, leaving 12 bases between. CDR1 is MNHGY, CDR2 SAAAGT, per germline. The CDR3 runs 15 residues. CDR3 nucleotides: TGTGCCAGCAGAGAGGACGTTTATAGCAATCAGCCCCAGCATTTT. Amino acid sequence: CASREDVYSNQPQHF.

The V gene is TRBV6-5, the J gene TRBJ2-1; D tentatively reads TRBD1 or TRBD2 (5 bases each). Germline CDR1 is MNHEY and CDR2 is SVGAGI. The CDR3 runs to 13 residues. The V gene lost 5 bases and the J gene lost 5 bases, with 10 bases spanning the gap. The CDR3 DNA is TGTGCCAGCAGTACGGGACCAAACAATGAGCAGTTCTTC. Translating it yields CASSTGPNNEQFF.

As DNA, the CDR3 is TGTGCCAGCAGCTACTCCGGGACAGCAGTTGAAGCTTTCTTT. This sequence encodes CASSYSGTAVEAFF. The V gene is TRBV5-6, the J gene TRBJ1-1; 7 bases agree with TRBD1. With V trimmed by 3 bases and J by 7 bases, 9 bases remained unmatched. CDR1 is SGHDT and CDR2 is YYEEEE in the germline V gene. CDR3 length equals 14 residues.

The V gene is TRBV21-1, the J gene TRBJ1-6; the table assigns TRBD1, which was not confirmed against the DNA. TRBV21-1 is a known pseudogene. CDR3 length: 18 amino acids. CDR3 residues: CASSKREGDRIYNSPLHF. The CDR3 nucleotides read TGTGCCAGCAGCAAGCGAGAGGGAGACAGGATTTATAATTCACCCCTCCACTTT.

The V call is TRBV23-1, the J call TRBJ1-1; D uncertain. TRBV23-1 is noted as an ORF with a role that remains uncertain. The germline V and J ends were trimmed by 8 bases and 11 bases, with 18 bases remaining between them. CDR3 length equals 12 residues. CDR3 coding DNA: TGCGCCAGCCCGGCCCCTCAGCTAAGGGCTTTCTTT. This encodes CASPAPQLRAFF.

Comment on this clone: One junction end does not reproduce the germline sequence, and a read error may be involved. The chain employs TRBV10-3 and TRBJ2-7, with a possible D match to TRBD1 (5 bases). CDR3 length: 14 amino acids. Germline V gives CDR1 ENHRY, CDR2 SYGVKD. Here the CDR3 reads CASSGRMGPYEQYF. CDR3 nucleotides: TGTGCCAGCAGTGGACGGATGGGGCCCTACGAGCAGTACTTC.

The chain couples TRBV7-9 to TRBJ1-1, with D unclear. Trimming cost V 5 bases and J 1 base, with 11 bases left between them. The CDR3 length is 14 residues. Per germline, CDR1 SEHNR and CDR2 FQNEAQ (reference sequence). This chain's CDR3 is CASSLWRRNTEAFF. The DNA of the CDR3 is TGTGCCAGCAGCCTCTGGAGGCGGAACACTGAAGCTTTCTTT.

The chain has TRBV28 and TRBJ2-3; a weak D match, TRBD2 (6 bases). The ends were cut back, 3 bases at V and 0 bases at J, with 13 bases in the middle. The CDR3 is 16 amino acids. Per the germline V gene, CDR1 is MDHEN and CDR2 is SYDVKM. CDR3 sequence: CASSLRDSFSTDTQYF. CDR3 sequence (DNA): TGTGCCAGCAGTTTGAGGGACTCATTTAGCACAGATACGCAGTATTTT. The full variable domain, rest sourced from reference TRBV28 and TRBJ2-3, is DVKVTQSSRYLVKRTGEKVFLECVQDMDHENMFWYRQDPGLGLRLIYFSYDVKMKEKGDIPEGYSVSREKKERFSLILESASTNQTSMYLCASSLRDSFSTDTQYFGPGTRLTVL.

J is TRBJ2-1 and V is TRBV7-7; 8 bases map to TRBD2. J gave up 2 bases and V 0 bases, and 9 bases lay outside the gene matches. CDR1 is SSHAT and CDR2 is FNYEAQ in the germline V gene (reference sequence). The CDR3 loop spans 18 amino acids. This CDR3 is CASSLAPSGLVAYNEQFF. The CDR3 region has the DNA TGTGCCAGCAGCTTAGCGCCCTCGGGACTAGTCGCCTACAATGAGCAGTTCTTC.

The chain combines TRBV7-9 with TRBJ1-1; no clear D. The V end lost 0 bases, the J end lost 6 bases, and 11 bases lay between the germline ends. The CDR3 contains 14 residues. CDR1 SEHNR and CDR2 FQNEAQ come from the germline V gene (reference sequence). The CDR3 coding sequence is TGTGCCAGCAGCTTAGCAGGGTTCGTCTCTGAAGCTTTCTTT. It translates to CASSLAGFVSEAFF. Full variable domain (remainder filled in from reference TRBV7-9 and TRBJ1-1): DTGVSQNPRHKITKRGQNVTFRCDPISEHNRLYWYRQTLGQGPEFLTYFQNEAQLEKSRLLSDRFSAERPKGSFSTLEIQRTEQGDSAMYLCASSLAGFVSEAFFGQGTRLTVV.

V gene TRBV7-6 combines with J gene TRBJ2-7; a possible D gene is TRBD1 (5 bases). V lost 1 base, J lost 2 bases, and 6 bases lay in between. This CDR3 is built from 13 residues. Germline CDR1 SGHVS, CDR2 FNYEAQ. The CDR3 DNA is TGTGCCAGCAGCTTAGGGACAACCTACGAGCAGTACTTC. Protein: CASSLGTTYEQYF.